This T cell receptor beta chain was identified in a study of cytomegalovirus exposure and HLA in healthy donors. The wider study: A data release that came early held some 84 million unique TCRs from HLA-typed donors.

General observations from the study: Later analysis indicated greater clonal expansion among HLA-associated TCR beta chains than among equally common other chains. Both high specificity and high sensitivity reportedly marked the classifier's diagnosis of cytomegalovirus status. CMV serostatus was the sole immune exposure data available.

PCR was performed using 60 Vbeta and 13 Jbeta primers. The method was immunoSEQ multiplex PCR; TCRdb's version includes in-frame clones alone and lacks a portion of them. The repertoire holds about 85,000 clones, 70% to 80% seen once, with roughly 25% in the top ten. A word on this clone: Its antigen is unidentified.

The CDR3 runs 15 residues. Sample: PBMCs. This TCR derives from a woman aged 50 to 60 in good health and CMV-seropositive. The V gene is TRBV12-2, the J gene TRBJ1-5; the D call TRBD1 from the table was never checked on the DNA. TRBV12-2 is listed as a pseudogene. The CDR3 region has the DNA TGTGCAAGTCGCTTCCGACAGGGAGGCAATCAGCCCCAGCATTTT. Translated: CASRFRQGGNQPQHF.